This TCR beta chain was observed in a study of T cell responses to AZD1222 COVID-19 vaccine. The CDR3 loop spans 16 amino acids. V shed 3 bases, J shed 0 bases, and the junction held 7 bases outside the gene matches. Germline CDR1 is SGDLS and CDR2 is YYNGEE. The method was immunoSEQ multiplex PCR; TCRdb's version includes in-frame clones alone and lacks a portion of them. The sample shows some 150,000 clones, 75% to 90% of them seen only once. Points on this clone: Its antigen remains unknown.

The study's findings and limits: Clonal diversity was possibly underestimated, and white British individuals and females predominated among donors. Baseline seropositivity occurred in only a handful of AZD1222 recipients. The peak T cell response came first, and repertoires were sampled only after it. Spike-specific TCR breadth and depth were elevated following two AZD1222 doses.

The sequences come from peripheral blood, collected after recovery from COVID-19. This clonotype originated in an adult who had recovered from COVID-19. The rearrangement links TRBV9 to TRBJ1-2; TRBD1 matches at 8 bases. CDR3 protein: CASSAGTGNSNYGYTF. CDR3 sequence (DNA): TGTGCCAGCAGCGCAGGGACAGGAAACTCTAACTATGGCTACACCTTC.